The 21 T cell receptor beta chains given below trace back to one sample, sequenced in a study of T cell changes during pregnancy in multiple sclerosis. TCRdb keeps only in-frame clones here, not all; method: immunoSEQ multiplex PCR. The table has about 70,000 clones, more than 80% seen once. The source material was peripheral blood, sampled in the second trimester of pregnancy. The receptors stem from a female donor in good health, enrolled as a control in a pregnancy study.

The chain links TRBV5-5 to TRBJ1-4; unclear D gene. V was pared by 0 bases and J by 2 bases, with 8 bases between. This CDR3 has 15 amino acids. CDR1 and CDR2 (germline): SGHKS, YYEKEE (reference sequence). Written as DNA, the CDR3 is TGTGCCAGCAGCTTGGGAGGGAGGACTAATGAAAAACTGTTTTTT. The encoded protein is CASSLGGRTNEKLFF.

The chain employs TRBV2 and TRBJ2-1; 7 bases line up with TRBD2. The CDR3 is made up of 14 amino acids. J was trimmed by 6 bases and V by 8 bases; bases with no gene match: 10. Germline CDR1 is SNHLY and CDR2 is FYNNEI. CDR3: CASGRGVTGNEQFF. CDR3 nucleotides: TGTGCCAGCGGTCGGGGGGTCACAGGCAATGAGCAGTTCTTC. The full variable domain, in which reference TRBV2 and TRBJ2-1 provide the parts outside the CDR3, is EPEVTQTPSHQVTQMGQEVILRCVPISNHLYFYWYRQILGQKVEFLVSFYNNEISEKSEIFDDQFSVERPDGSNFTLKIRSTKLEDSAMYFCASGRGVTGNEQFFGPGTRLTVL.

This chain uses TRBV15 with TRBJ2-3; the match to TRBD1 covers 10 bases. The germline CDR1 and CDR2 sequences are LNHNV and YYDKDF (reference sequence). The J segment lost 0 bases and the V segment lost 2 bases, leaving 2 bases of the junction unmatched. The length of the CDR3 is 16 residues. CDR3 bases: TGTGCCACCAGCAGAAGACAGGGGGCTAGCACAGATACGCAGTATTTT. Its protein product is CATSRRQGASTDTQYF.

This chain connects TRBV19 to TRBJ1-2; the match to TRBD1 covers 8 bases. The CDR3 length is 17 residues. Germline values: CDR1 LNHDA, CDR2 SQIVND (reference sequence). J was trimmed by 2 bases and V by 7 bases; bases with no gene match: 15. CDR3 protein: CASTLPAADRVNYGYTF. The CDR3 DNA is TGTGCCAGTACTCTTCCCGCGGCGGACAGGGTGAACTATGGCTACACCTTC.

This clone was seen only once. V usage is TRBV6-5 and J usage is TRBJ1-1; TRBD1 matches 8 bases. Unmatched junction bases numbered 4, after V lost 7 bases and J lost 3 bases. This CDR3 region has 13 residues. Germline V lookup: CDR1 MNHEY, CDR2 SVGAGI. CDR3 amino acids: CASTRTGYTEAFF. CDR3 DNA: TGTGCCAGCACAAGGACAGGGTACACTGAAGCTTTCTTT.

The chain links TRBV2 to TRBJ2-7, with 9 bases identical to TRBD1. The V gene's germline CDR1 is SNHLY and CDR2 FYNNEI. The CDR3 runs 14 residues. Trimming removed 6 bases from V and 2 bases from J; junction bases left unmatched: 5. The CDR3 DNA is TGTGCCAGCAGACCCGGGACAGGGACCTACGAGCAGTACTTC. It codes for CASRPGTGTYEQYF.

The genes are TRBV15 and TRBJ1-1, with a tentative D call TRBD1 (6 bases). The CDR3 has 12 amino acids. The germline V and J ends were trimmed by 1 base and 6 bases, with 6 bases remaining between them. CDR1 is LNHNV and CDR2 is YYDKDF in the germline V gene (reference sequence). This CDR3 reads CATSRGTAEAFF. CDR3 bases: TGTGCCACCAGCAGAGGGACAGCTGAAGCTTTCTTT.

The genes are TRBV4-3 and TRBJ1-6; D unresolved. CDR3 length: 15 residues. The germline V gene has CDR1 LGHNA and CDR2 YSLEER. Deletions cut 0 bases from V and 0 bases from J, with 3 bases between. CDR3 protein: CASSQDSSYNSPLHF. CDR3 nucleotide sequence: TGCGCCAGCAGCCAAGACAGCTCCTATAATTCACCCCTCCACTTT.

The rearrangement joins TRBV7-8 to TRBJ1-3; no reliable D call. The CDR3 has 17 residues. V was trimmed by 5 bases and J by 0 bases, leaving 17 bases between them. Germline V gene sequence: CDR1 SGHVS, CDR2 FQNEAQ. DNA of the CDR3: TGTGCCAGCAGCCCCACTCTTGAGCTACCCTCTGGAAACACCATATATTTT. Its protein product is CASSPTLELPSGNTIYF.

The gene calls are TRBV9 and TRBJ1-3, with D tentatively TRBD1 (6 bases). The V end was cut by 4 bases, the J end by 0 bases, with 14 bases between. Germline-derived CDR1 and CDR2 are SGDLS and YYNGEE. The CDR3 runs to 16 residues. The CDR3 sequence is CASSPRQASSGNTIYF. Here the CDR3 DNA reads TGTGCCAGCAGCCCCCGACAGGCAAGCTCTGGAAACACCATATATTTT.

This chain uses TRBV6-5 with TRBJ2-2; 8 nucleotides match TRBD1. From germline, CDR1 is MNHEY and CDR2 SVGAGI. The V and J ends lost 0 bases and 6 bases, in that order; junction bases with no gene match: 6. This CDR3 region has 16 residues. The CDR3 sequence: CASSYSWTGRSGELFF. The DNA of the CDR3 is TGTGCCAGCAGTTACTCATGGACAGGGAGGTCCGGGGAGCTGTTTTTT.

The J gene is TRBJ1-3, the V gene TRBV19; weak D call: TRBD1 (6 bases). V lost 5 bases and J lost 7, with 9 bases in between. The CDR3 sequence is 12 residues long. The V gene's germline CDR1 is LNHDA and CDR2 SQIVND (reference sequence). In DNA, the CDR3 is TGTGCCAGTAGTTCACAGGGCAACACCATATATTTT. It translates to CASSSQGNTIYF.

DNA of the CDR3: TGCGCCAGCAGCCCCCGACAGGGGGGGAACACCGGGGAGCTGTTTTTT. This translates into CASSPRQGGNTGELFF. The V gene is TRBV4-1, the J gene TRBJ2-2; 9 nucleotides match TRBD1. The CDR3 length is 16 residues. Germline-derived CDR1 and CDR2 are MGHRA and YSYEKL. The trim removed 4 bases at V and 1 base at J, leaving 4 bases unmatched.

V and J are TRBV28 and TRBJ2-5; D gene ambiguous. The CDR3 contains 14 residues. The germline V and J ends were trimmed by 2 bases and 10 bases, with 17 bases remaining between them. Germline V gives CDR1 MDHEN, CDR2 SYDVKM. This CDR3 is CASSLPALETGQYF. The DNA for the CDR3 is TGTGCCAGCAGTTTACCCGCACTCGAAACGGGCCAGTACTTC.

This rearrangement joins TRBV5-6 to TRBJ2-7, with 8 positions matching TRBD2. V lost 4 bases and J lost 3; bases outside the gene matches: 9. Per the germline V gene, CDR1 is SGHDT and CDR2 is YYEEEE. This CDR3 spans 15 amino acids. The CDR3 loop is CASSPTLAGVYEQYF. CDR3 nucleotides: TGTGCCAGCAGCCCAACTCTAGCGGGCGTCTACGAGCAGTACTTC.

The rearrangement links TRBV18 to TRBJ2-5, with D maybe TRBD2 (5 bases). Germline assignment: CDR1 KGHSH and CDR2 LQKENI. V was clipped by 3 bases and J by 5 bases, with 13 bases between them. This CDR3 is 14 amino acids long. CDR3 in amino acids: CASSPAQRPETQYF. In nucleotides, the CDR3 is TGTGCCAGCTCACCCGCCCAGCGGCCCGAGACCCAGTACTTC. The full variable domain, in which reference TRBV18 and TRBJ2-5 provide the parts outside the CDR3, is NAGVMQNPRHLVRRRGQEARLRCSPMKGHSHVYWYRQLPEEGLKFMVYLQKENIIDESGMPKERFSAEFPKEGPSILRIQQVVRGDSAAYFCASSPAQRPETQYFGPGTRLLVL.

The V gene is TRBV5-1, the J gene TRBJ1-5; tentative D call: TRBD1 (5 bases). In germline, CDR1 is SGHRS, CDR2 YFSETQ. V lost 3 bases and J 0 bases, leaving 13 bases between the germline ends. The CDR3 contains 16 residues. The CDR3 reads CASSWTAGISNQPQHF. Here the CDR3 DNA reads TGCGCCAGCAGCTGGACCGCAGGGATTAGCAATCAGCCCCAGCATTTT.

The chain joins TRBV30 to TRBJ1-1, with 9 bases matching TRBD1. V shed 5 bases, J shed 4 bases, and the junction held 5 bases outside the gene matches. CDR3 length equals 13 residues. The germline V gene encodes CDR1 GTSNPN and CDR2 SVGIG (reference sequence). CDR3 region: CAWQGTGSTEAFF. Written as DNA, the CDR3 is TGTGCCTGGCAGGGGACAGGGTCCACTGAAGCTTTCTTT.

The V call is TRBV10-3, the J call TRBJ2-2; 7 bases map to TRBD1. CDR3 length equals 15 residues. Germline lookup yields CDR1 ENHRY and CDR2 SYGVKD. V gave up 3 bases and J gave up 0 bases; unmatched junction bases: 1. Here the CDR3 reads CAISDGQANTGELFF. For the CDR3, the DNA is TGTGCCATCAGTGACGGACAGGCGAACACCGGGGAGCTGTTTTTT.

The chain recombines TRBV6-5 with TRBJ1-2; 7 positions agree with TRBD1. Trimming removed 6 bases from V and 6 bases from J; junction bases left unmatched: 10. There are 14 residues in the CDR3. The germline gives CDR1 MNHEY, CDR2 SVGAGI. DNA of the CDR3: TGTGCCAGCAGATTATACGACAGGGAGCATGGCTACACCTTC. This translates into CASRLYDREHGYTF.

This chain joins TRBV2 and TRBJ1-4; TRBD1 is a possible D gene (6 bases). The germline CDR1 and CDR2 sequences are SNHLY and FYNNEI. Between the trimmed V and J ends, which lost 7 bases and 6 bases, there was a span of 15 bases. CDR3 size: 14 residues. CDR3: CASNLQGQDEKLFF. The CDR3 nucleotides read TGTGCCAGCAATTTACAGGGCCAAGATGAAAAACTGTTTTTT. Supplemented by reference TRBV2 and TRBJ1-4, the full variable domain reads EPEVTQTPSHQVTQMGQEVILRCVPISNHLYFYWYRQILGQKVEFLVSFYNNEISEKSEIFDDQFSVERPDGSNFTLKIRSTKLEDSAMYFCASNLQGQDEKLFFGSGTQLSVL.